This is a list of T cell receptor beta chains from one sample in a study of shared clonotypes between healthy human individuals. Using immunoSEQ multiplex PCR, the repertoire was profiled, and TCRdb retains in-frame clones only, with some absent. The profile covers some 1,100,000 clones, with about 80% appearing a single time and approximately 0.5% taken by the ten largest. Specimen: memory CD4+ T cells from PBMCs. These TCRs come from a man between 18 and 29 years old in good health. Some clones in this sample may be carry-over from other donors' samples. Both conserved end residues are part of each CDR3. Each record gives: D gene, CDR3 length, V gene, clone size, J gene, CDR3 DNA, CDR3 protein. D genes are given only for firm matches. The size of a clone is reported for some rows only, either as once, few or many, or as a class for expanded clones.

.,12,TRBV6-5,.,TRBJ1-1,TGTGCCAGCAGTTACTCTGGGGAGGGAGCTTTCTTT,CASSYSGEGAFF
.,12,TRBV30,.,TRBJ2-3,TGTGCCTGGGGGTGGGGCCGTGATACGCAGTATTTT,CAWGWGRDTQYF
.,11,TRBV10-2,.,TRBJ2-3,TGCGCCAGCATTTTATCAGATACGCAGTATTTT,CASILSDTQYF
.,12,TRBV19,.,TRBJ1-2,TGTGCCAGTAGCTCGAATTGGTGGGGCTACACCTTC,CASSSNWWGYTF
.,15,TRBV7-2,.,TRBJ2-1,TGTGCCAGCAGTCCGTCTCCGAGCTCCTACAATGAGCAGTTCTTC,CASSPSPSSYNEQFF
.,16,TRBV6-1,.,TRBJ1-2,TGTGCCAGCAGTGTGGGTGCGTCAGCGGTTCCTTATGGCTACACCTTC,CASSVGASAVPYGYTF
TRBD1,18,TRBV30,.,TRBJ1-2,TGTGCCTGGAAACAGGACGGTCTGACAGGGAGTTGGGACTATGGCTACACCTTC,CAWKQDGLTGSWDYGYTF
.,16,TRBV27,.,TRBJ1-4,TGTGCCAGCAGTTTATTAGGCACAGGGCCTAATGAAAAACTGTTTTTT,CASSLLGTGPNEKLFF
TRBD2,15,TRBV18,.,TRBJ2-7,TGTGCCAGCTCCCATGGACTAGCGGGCACCTACGAGCAGTACTTC,CASSHGLAGTYEQYF
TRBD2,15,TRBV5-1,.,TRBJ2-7,TGCGCCAGCAGCCCAGGGACTAGCGGGAGTTGGGAGCAGTACTTC,CASSPGTSGSWEQYF
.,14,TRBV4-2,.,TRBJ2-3,TGTGCCAGCAGCCAAGGGTCGGGCACAGATACGCAGTATTTT,CASSQGSGTDTQYF
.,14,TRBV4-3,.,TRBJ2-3,TGCGCCAGCAGCCAAGATCGAGGGACAGATACGCAGTATTTT,CASSQDRGTDTQYF
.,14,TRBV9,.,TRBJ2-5,TGTGCCAGCAGCGTCGGGACCGAGCAAGAGACCCAGTACTTC,CASSVGTEQETQYF
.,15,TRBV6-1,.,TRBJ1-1,TGTGCCAGCAGTGAAATTAGAGGTTCGGGCACTGAAGCTTTCTTT,CASSEIRGSGTEAFF
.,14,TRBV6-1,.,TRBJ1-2,TGTGCCAGCAGTGGGGCAGGGGACCGGTATGGCTACACCTTC,CASSGAGDRYGYTF
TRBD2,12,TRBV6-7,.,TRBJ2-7,TGTGCCAGATCGGGACTAGCCTACGAGCAGTACTTC,CARSGLAYEQYF
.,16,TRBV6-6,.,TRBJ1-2,TGTGCCAGCAGTTACGGTGTGGGAGGGGCTAACTATGGCTACACCTTC,CASSYGVGGANYGYTF
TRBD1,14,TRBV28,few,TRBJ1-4,TGTGCCAGCAGTTTACCGCAGGGGGATGAAAAACTGTTTTTT,CASSLPQGDEKLFF
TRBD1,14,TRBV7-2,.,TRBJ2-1,TGTGCCAGCAGCGCGCTGCCGGGACAGGCCTCGCAGTTCTTC,CASSALPGQASQFF
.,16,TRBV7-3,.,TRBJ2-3,TGTGCCAGCAGCTACCTCGGGAAGGGTTCCACAGATACGCAGTATTTT,CASSYLGKGSTDTQYF
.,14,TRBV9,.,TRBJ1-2,TGTGCCAGCAGCCCCCGAGGGTCCGCCTATGGCTACACCTTC,CASSPRGSAYGYTF
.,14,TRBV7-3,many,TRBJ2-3,TGTGCCAGCAGCTTAAACCCCGCGGGTGATACGCAGTATTTT,CASSLNPAGDTQYF
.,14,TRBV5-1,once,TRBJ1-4,TGCGCCAGCAGCTTCCAGGGGCATAATGAAAAACTGTTTTTT,CASSFQGHNEKLFF
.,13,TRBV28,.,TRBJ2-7,TGTGCCAGCAGTACCTTTAGAATCTACGAGCAGTACTTC,CASSTFRIYEQYF
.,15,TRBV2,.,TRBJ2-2,TGTGCCAGCAGTGAAGCGGCCGCGAACACCGGGGAGCTGTTTTTT,CASSEAAANTGELFF
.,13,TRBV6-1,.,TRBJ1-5,TGTGCCAGCAGTGAAGTGGGGAATCAGCCCCAGCATTTT,CASSEVGNQPQHF
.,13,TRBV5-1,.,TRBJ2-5,TGCGCCAGCAGCCTCACCCCACCGGAGACCCAGTACTTC,CASSLTPPETQYF
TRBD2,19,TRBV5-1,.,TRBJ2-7,TGCGCCAGCAGCTTGTGGGCAGGGACTAGCGGGAAGAGCTCCTACGAGCAGTACTTC,CASSLWAGTSGKSSYEQYF
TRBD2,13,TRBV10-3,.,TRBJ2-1,TGTGCCACCCAAGCGGGAGTAAGTTATGAGCAGTTCTTC,CATQAGVSYEQFF
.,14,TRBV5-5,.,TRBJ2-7,TGTGCCAGCAGCTTTAGGCGCAACCTATACGAGCAGTACTTC,CASSFRRNLYEQYF
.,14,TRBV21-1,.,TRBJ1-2,TGTGCCAGCAGCAAAGCGAGGGCCGACTATGGCTACACCTTC,CASSKARADYGYTF
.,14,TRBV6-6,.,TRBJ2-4,TGTGCCAGCAGCTTGGCGGGACGGACAAACATTCAGTACTTC,CASSLAGRTNIQYF
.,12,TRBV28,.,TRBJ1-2,TGTGCCAGCAGTATAAACTACCGTTCTATCACCTTC,CASSINYRSITF
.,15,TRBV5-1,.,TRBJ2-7,TGCGCCAGCAGCCCTACGGGACGGGACTCCTACGAGCAGTACTTC,CASSPTGRDSYEQYF
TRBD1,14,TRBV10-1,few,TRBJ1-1,TGCGCCAGCAGTGAGTCGGGGATGGGGACAGGGGCTTTCTTT,CASSESGMGTGAFF
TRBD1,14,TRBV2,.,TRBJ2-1,TGTGCCAGCAGTAGACAGGGGCCCTACAATGAGCAGTTCTTC,CASSRQGPYNEQFF
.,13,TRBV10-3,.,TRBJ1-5,TGTGCCGCATGTGAATCCCCGGACCAGCCCCAGCATTTT,CAACESPDQPQHF
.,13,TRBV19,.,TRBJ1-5,TGTGCCAGTGGGGATGGTGGCAATCAGCCCCAGCATTTT,CASGDGGNQPQHF
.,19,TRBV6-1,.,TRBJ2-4,TGTGCCAGCAGTGAAGGAGGCCGAAGTGAGACCTTAGCCAAAAACATTCAGTACTTC,CASSEGGRSETLAKNIQYF
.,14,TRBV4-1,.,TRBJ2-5,TGCGCCAGCAGCCAAGTCAGAGATCAAGAGACCCAGTACTTC,CASSQVRDQETQYF
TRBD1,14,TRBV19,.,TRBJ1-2,TGTGCCAGTAGTCGCGGGACAGGGGGCAGCGGCTACACCTTC,CASSRGTGGSGYTF
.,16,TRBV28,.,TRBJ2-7,TGTGCCAGCAACACGCGGAGGGAGTTGACAACCTACGAGCAGTACTTC,CASNTRRELTTYEQYF
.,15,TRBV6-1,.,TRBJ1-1,TGTGCCAGCAGTGGTCGGGGGCGCGGGGACACTGAAGCTTTCTTT,CASSGRGRGDTEAFF
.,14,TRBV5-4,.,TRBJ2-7,TGTGCCAGCAGCTTGGGCTTTGGAGCGGGTGAGCAGTACTTC,CASSLGFGAGEQYF
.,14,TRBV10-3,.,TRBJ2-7,TGTGCCATCAGTGCGTCGTCGGGCCCCTACGAGCAGTACTTC,CAISASSGPYEQYF
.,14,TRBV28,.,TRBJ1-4,TGTGCCAGCAGTGACAGGTTCCTTAATGAAAAACTGTTTTTT,CASSDRFLNEKLFF
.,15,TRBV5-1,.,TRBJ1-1,TGCGCCAGCAGCCCGAGGGTGTCGGGGAACACTGAAGCTTTCTTT,CASSPRVSGNTEAFF
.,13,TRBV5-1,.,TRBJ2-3,TGCGCCAGCAGCTCTATGCCGGAAGATACGCAGTATTTT,CASSSMPEDTQYF
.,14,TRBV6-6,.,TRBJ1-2,TGTGCCAGCAGTTACTCGAATTCCAACTATGGCTACACCTTC,CASSYSNSNYGYTF
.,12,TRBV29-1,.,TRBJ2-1,TGCAGCGTTGAAACCCATGGGAATGAGCAGTTCTTC,CSVETHGNEQFF
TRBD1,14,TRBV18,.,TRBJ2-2,TGTGCCAGCTCATTACAGGGGGACACCGGGGAGCTGTTTTTT,CASSLQGDTGELFF
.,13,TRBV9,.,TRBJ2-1,TGTGCCAGCAGCGTAGGGAGGACTGATGAGCAGTTCTTC,CASSVGRTDEQFF
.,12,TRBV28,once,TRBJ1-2,TGTGCCAGCCGGACATCGAACTATGGCTACACCTTC,CASRTSNYGYTF
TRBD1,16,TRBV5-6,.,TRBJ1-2,TGTGCCAGCAGCCCCACGGGGGCAGGGGGCATCTATGGCTACACCTTC,CASSPTGAGGIYGYTF
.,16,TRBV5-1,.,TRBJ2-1,TGCGCCAGCAGCAGCCTTATACCGGGGGCCTACAATGAGCAGTTCTTC,CASSSLIPGAYNEQFF